The source of this T cell receptor (beta chain) is a study of technical replicates of blood from a few donors. The repertoire was sequenced with immunoSEQ multiplex PCR; TCRdb's copy has only in-frame clones and lacks some. The data hold 62,000 or so clones, with about 90% observed a single time. J lost 9 bases, V lost 5 bases, and 10 bases had no gene match. CDR3 length: 15 amino acids. Germline loops: CDR1 MNHEY, CDR2 SVGAGI. Sequenced sample: PBMCs. V gene TRBV6-5 combines with J gene TRBJ1-6, with 7 bases aligning to TRBD1. The source is a human donor in good health. Some clones in this sample may be carry-over from other donors' samples. The CDR3, as DNA: TGTGCCAGCAGTAGTACAGGGGTAAAGGTTTCACCCCTCCACTTT. The encoded protein is CASSSTGVKVSPLHF.